Listed below are T cell receptor beta chains from one sample, sequenced in a study of cytomegalovirus exposure and HLA in healthy donors. Data came from immunoSEQ multiplex PCR; TCRdb stores just in-frame clones and leaves some out. The sample lists about 150,000 clones; around a tenth were seen once. The material sequenced was PBMCs. The receptors were sampled from a male donor in good health and CMV-seronegative. Each CDR3 is given with its conserved first and last residue. The order of the fields is D gene, clone size, V gene, J gene, CDR3 DNA, CDR3 protein. A D gene is named only where the DNA matches it firmly. Some rows mark clone size as missing; the rest say once, few, many or name a class of expanded clone.

-	few	TRBV6-5	TRBJ2-3	TGTGCCAGCAGTTACTCAGCCGAAAGCACAGATACGCAGTATTTT	CASSYSAESTDTQYF
TRBD2	-	TRBV2	TRBJ2-1	TGTGCCAGCAGCGGGACTAGCGGCTACAATGAGCAGTTCTTC	CASSGTSGYNEQFF
-	few	TRBV4-3	TRBJ2-7	TGCGCCAGCAGCCAAGTAAACGAAGGGGGCTACGAGCAGTACTTC	CASSQVNEGGYEQYF
-	few	TRBV7-8	TRBJ1-1	TGTGCCAGCAGCTTAGGTACAGCCGAAGCTTTCTTT	CASSLGTAEAFF
TRBD2	few	TRBV28	TRBJ2-7	TGTGCCAGCAGTGGCGGGACTAGCGGACTCCCCCACGAGCAGTACTTC	CASSGGTSGLPHEQYF
-	-	TRBV7-3	TRBJ1-1	TGTGCCAGCAGCCCCTCCCCCGTAACTGAAGCTTTCTTT	CASSPSPVTEAFF
TRBD2	few	TRBV5-4	TRBJ2-7	TGTGCCAGCAGCTTGGCCTGGACTAGCGGGAGTTACGAGCAGTACTTC	CASSLAWTSGSYEQYF
-	few	TRBV2	TRBJ1-1	TGTGCCAGCAGGGGATTGACAGGTTGGACTGAAGCTTTCTTT	CASRGLTGWTEAFF
-	few	TRBV7-2	TRBJ2-1	TGTGCCAGCAGCAGCGACAGGAGCACCTACAATGAGCAGTTCTTC	CASSSDRSTYNEQFF
TRBD1	-	TRBV19	TRBJ2-7	TGTGCCAGTAGCACCGGGACAGGCCCCTACGAGCAGTACTTC	CASSTGTGPYEQYF
-	-	TRBV5-1	TRBJ1-4	TGCGCCAGCAGCGCGGGACTAAAAAGGGAAAAACTGTTTTTT	CASSAGLKREKLFF
-	-	TRBV28	TRBJ1-4	TGTGCCAGCAGTTTATGGGGGGGGGCGGAAAAACTGTTTTTT	CASSLWGGAEKLFF